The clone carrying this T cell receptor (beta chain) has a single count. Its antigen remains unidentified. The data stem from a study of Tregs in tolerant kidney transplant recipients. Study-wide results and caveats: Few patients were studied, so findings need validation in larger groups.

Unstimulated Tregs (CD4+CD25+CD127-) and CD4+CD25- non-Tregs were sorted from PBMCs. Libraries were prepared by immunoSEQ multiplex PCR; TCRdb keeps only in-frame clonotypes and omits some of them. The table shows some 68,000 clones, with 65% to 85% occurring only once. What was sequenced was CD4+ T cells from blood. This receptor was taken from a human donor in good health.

This chain's CDR3 is CALRGLANYGYTF. CDR3 coding DNA: TGTGCCCTCAGGGGGCTGGCTAACTATGGCTACACCTTC. J is TRBJ1-2 and V is TRBV12-5; 8 bases map to TRBD1. This CDR3 is 13 amino acids long. CDR1 is LGHNT, CDR2 FRNRAP, per germline.